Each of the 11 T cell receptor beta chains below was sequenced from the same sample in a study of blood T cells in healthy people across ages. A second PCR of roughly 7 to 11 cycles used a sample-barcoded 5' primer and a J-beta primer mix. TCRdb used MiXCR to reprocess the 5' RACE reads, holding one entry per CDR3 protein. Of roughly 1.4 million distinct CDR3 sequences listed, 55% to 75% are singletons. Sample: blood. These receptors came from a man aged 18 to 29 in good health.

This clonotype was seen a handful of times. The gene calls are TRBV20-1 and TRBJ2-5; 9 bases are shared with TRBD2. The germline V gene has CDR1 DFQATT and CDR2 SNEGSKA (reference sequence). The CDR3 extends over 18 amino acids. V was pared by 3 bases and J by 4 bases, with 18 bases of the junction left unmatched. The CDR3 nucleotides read TGCAGTGCTAGGCTATTGGCTAGCGGGGACACCCCACTAGAGACCCAGTACTTC. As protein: CSARLLASGDTPLETQYF.

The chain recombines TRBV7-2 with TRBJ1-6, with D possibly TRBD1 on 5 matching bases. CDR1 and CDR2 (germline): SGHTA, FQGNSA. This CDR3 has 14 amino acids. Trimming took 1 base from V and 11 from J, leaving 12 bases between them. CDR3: CASSLGGEGTPLHF. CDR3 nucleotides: TGTGCCAGCAGCTTAGGAGGGGAGGGGACACCCCTCCACTTT.

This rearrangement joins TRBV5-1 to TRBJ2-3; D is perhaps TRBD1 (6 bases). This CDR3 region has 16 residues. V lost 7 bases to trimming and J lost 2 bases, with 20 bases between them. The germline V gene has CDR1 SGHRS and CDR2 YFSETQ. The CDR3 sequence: CASSSDRNHYTDTQYF. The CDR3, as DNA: TGCGCCAGCTCCTCGGACAGAAATCATTACACAGATACGCAGTATTTT.

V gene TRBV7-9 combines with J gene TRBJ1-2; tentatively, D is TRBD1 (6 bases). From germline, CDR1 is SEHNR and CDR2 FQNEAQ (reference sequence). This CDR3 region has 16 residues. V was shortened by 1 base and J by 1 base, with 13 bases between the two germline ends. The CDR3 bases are TGTGCCAGCAGCTTAGGGCCCGGACAGTTTAACTATGGCTACACCTTC. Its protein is CASSLGPGQFNYGYTF.

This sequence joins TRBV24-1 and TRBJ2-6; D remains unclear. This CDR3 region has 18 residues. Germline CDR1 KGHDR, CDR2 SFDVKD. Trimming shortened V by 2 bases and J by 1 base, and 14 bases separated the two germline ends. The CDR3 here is CATSDWRLEASGANVLTF. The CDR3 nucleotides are TGTGCCACCAGTGATTGGCGGTTAGAAGCTTCTGGGGCCAACGTCCTGACTTTC.

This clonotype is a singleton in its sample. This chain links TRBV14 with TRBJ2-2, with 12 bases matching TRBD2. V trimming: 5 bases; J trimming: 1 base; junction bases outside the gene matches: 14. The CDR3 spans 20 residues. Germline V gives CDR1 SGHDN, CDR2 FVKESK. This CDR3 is CASSSRRGLAGLLNTGELFF. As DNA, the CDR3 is TGTGCCAGCAGCTCGAGGAGGGGACTAGCGGGCTTGCTGAACACCGGGGAGCTGTTTTTT.

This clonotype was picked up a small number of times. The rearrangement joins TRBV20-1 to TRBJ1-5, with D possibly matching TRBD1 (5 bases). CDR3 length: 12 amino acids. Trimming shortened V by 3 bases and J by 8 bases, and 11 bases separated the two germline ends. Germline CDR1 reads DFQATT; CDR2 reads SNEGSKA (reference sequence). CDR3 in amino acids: CSARQGTEPQHF. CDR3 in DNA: TGCAGTGCTAGGCAGGGAACAGAGCCCCAGCATTTT.

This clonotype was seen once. The CDR3 DNA reads TGTGCCAGCAGCGACCGGACAGTTAGCGACGAGCAGTACTTC. Amino acid sequence: CASSDRTVSDEQYF. The chain recombines TRBV11-3 with TRBJ2-4, with D perhaps TRBD1 (6 bases). Matching the DNA end better, TRBJ2-7 makes the J call doubtful. The length of the CDR3 is 14 residues. CDR1 SGHNT and CDR2 YENEEA come from the germline V gene.

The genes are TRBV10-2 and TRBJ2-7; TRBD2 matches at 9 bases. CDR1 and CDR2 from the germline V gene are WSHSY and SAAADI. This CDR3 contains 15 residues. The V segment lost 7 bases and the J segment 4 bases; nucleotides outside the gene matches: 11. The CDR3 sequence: CASKGQASGMYEQYF. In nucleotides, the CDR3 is TGCGCCAGCAAAGGTCAGGCTAGCGGGATGTACGAGCAGTACTTC.

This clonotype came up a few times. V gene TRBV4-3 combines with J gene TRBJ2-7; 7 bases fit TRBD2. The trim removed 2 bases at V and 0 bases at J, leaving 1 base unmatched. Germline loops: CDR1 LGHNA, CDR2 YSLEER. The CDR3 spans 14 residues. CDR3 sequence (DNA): TGCGCCAGCAGCCAAACTAGCGACTCCTACGAGCAGTACTTC. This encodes CASSQTSDSYEQYF.

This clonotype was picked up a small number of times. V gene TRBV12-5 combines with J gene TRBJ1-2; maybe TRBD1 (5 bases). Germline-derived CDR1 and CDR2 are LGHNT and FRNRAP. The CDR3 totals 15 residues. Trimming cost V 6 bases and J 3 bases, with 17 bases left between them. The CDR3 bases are TGTGCTAGTGGAATTCGGGGACTACCAGACTATGGCTACACCTTC. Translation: CASGIRGLPDYGYTF.